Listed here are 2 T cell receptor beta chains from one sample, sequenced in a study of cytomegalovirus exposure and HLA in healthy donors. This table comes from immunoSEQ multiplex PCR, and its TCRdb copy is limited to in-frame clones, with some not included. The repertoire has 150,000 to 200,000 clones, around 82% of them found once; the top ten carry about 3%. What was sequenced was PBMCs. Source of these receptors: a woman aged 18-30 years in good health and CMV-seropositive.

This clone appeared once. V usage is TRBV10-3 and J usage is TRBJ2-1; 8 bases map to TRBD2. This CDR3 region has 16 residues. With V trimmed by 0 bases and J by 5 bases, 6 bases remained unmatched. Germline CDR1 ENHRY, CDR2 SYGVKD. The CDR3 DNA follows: TGTGCCATCAGTGAGTCGAGACGGGGGGGAGACAATGAGCAGTTCTTC. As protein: CAISESRRGGDNEQFF.

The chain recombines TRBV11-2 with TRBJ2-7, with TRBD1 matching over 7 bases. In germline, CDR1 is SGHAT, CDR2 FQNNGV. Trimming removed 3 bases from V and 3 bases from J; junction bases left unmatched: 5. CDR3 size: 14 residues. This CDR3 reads CASSLDRDSYEQYF. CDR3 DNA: TGTGCCAGCAGCTTGGACCGGGACAGCTACGAGCAGTACTTC. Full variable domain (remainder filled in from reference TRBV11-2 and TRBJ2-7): EAGVAQSPRYKIIEKRQSVAFWCNPISGHATLYWYQQILGQGPKLLIQFQNNGVVDDSQLPKDRFSAERLKGVDSTLKIQPAKLEDSAVYLCASSLDRDSYEQYFGPGTRLTVT.